This T cell receptor (beta chain) was documented in a study of regulatory T cells in long-lasting Graves disease. Whole-study findings and limits: In persistent patients, shared public clonotypes (around 2,500) outnumbered those in new patients (about 1,000). TCR diversity was lower in persistent Graves' patients (versus newly diagnosed ones). Favored gene segments in persistent disease were TRBV28, TRBJ1-2 and TRBJ2-5.

Indicated time point: newly diagnosed GD, antithyroid drugs for less than 3 months. The TCR library was made from RNA that had been extracted from PBMCs in TRIzol. This CDR3 has 13 amino acids. V was cut by 5 bases and J by 3 bases, with 8 bases left in between. The germline CDR1 and CDR2 sequences are MNHEY and SVGEGT. On this clonotype itself: The antigen remains unidentified.

TCR beta libraries were built with iRepertoire HTBI primers and Arm-PCR of CDR3 regions. Each CDR3 protein is one row after TCRdb ran MiXCR on the multiplex PCR reads. The sample consists of 550,000 to 600,000 distinct CDR3 sequences, about 16% of them appearing once. This sample also belongs to another study, concerning T cells in Graves' hyperthyroidism and ophthalmopathy. That paper states: Patients having uncontrolled infection, another autoimmune disease, pregnancy or lactation were not included.

The clonotype originates from a young man with Graves disease. The genes are TRBV6-2 or TRBV6-3 and TRBJ2-1; D is undetermined. The specimen comprised peripheral blood mononuclear cells (PBMCs), sampled at new diagnosis, from a patient treated with antithyroid drugs. The CDR3 coding sequence is TGTGCCAGCAGTGAAGACGTCTACAATGAGCAGTTCTTC. Encoded protein: CASSEDVYNEQFF.